The clone carrying this T cell receptor (beta chain) was seen only a few times. Antigen specificity is unknown. The junction differs from germline at one of its ends, possibly a read error. The 5'RACE template-switching step produced TCR cDNA and added a universal primer site and UMIs. From the 5' RACE reads, TCRdb called clonotypes with MiXCR, one entry per CDR3 protein. In the table there are some 120,000 distinct CDR3 sequences, nearly 15% of which are singletons. This entry belongs to a study of T cells after yellow fever vaccination. Findings of the study overall: Clones that expanded after primary vaccination mostly reappeared after the booster (96% CD4, 88% CD8). A minor fraction of clonotypes spanned both CD4 and CD8 compartments. FACS-sorted repertoires might harbor abundant contaminating clonotypes from the bulk population.

The CDR3 contains 13 residues. Germline CDR1 is MNHEY and CDR2 is SVGEGT. This TCR was sampled from a man in his late teens or twenties who received the YFV17D yellow fever vaccine. The input for sequencing was CD8+ T cells sorted from PBMCs, taken 5 days after the yellow fever booster vaccination. V is TRBV6-2 or TRBV6-3 and J is TRBJ2-3, with 8 bases aligning to TRBD2. The CDR3 DNA follows: TGTGCCAGCAGTTGGACTAGCAAAGATACGCAGTATTTT. Protein product: CASSWTSKDTQYF.